This passage covers 29 T cell receptor beta chains from one sample sequenced in a study of T cell responses to AZD1222 COVID-19 vaccine. The method was immunoSEQ multiplex PCR; TCRdb's version includes in-frame clones alone and lacks a portion of them. The data show approximately 180,000 clones, with roughly 88% seen just once and 7.7% held by the top ten. The source was peripheral blood, collected on day 0 of AZD1222 vaccination. The source of these receptors is an adult in good health.

This chain uses TRBV18 with TRBJ2-3, with 8 nucleotides matching TRBD2. In germline, CDR1 is KGHSH, CDR2 LQKENI. Unmatched junction bases numbered 13, after V lost 2 bases and J lost 6 bases. The CDR3 sequence is 17 residues long. CDR3 sequence (DNA): TGTGCCAGCTCACCAACCACACCGGGACTAGGGGCCGATACGCAGTATTTT. The encoded protein is CASSPTTPGLGADTQYF.

The chain combines TRBV7-2 with TRBJ1-5, with D perhaps matching TRBD1 (5 bases). Germline V gives CDR1 SGHTA, CDR2 FQGNSA. This CDR3 comprises 15 residues. The V gene lost 4 bases and the J gene lost 5 bases, with 15 bases spanning the gap. CDR3: CASSSDVQDYQPQHF. Here the CDR3 DNA reads TGTGCCAGCAGCTCCGACGTACAGGACTATCAGCCCCAGCATTTT.

The chain combines TRBV7-8 with TRBJ2-3, with TRBD2 as a possible D gene (5 bases). This CDR3 has 15 residues. CDR1 SGHVS and CDR2 FQNEAQ come from the germline V gene. Trimming left V 5 bases short and J 5 bases short, with 17 bases between. The chain's CDR3 is CASSPPGSAGDTQYF. CDR3 nucleotides: TGTGCCAGCAGCCCCCCTGGGTCCGCGGGAGATACGCAGTATTTT.

The chain couples TRBV6-5 to TRBJ1-6; D remains unclear. Germline V gives CDR1 MNHEY, CDR2 SVGAGI. The CDR3 consists of 14 residues. V was clipped by 11 bases and J by 0 bases, with 11 bases between them. CDR3 in DNA: TGTGCCCACTCCGGGTCCTCCTATAATTCACCCCTCCACTTT. Its translation: CAHSGSSYNSPLHF.

The V call is TRBV2, the J call TRBJ1-2, with 9 bases matching TRBD1. This CDR3 spans 14 amino acids. V lost 3 bases to trimming and J lost 9 bases; unmatched junction nucleotides: 8. Per germline, CDR1 SNHLY and CDR2 FYNNEI. The CDR3 sequence is CASSDYVDRGSYTF. CDR3 bases: TGTGCCAGCAGTGATTACGTTGACAGGGGGAGCTACACCTTC.

The genes are TRBV7-3 and TRBJ2-5, with 11 bases identical to TRBD2. The germline CDR1 and CDR2 sequences are SGHTA and FQGTGA. Losses at the gene ends were 5 bases for V and 5 bases for J; bases not matched to a gene: 4. The CDR3 has 14 amino acids. The CDR3: CASSGSGGAETQYF. The CDR3 coding sequence is TGTGCCAGCAGCGGTAGCGGGGGGGCGGAGACCCAGTACTTC.

The chain recombines TRBV10-3 with TRBJ2-1; possibly TRBD1 for D (6 bases). There are 14 residues in the CDR3. The germline V gene encodes CDR1 ENHRY and CDR2 SYGVKD. V lost 3 bases and J 2 bases, leaving 8 bases between the germline ends. CDR3 in DNA: TGTGCCATCAGTGACCGGACAGCCTACAATGAGCAGTTCTTC. Residues: CAISDRTAYNEQFF.

The chain couples TRBV7-9 to TRBJ2-7, with 8 bases matching TRBD1. Germline V gene lookup returns CDR1 SEHNR and CDR2 FQNEAQ (reference sequence). The V and J ends lost 3 bases and 3 bases, in that order; junction bases with no gene match: 1. This CDR3 is 13 amino acids long. The CDR3 DNA follows: TGTGCCAGCAGCTTCACAGGGGGCTACGAGCAGTACTTC. This sequence encodes CASSFTGGYEQYF.

Here the CDR3 reads CASSVLAGGANTQYF. CDR3 DNA: TGTGCCAGCAGCGTACTAGCGGGGGGGGCGAATACGCAGTATTTT. This rearrangement joins TRBV9 to TRBJ2-3; 12 nucleotides line up with TRBD2. V trimming: 1 base; J trimming: 7 bases; junction bases outside the gene matches: 4. CDR1 and CDR2 from the germline V gene are SGDLS and YYNGEE. The CDR3 loop spans 15 amino acids.

The chain is built from TRBV15 and TRBJ2-6; D unclear. V lost 0 bases to trimming and J lost 0 bases, with 3 bases between them. Germline assignment: CDR1 LNHNV and CDR2 YYDKDF (reference sequence). The CDR3 loop spans 15 amino acids. CDR3 sequence reads: CATSRDHSGANVLTF. In nucleotides, the CDR3 is TGTGCCACCAGCAGAGATCACTCTGGGGCCAACGTCCTGACTTTC. Looking up the rest from reference TRBV15 and TRBJ2-6 gives the full variable domain: DAMVIQNPRYQVTQFGKPVTLSCSQTLNHNVMYWYQQKSSQAPKLLFHYYDKDFNNEADTPDNFQSRRPNTSFCFLDIRSPGLGDTAMYLCATSRDHSGANVLTFGAGSRLTVL.

The rearrangement uses TRBV5-4 and TRBJ2-6; possible D gene TRBD1, 5 bases. This CDR3 contains 16 residues. With 4 bases removed from V and 0 bases from J, the gap between germline ends came to 11 bases. The V gene's germline CDR1 is SGHNT and CDR2 YYREEE (reference sequence). CDR3 in amino acids: CASSTGPSSGANVLTF. DNA for the CDR3: TGTGCCAGCAGCACAGGACCCAGCTCTGGGGCCAACGTCCTGACTTTC.

The chain uses TRBV10-2 and TRBJ1-3, with D maybe TRBD1 (6 bases). Per the germline V gene, CDR1 is WSHSY and CDR2 is SAAADI. V shed 5 bases and J shed 3 bases, with 17 bases lying between them. The CDR3 length is 16 residues. The CDR3 bases are TGCGCCAGCAGTCCCGATCAGACAGGTTATGGAAACACCATATATTTT. Protein sequence: CASSPDQTGYGNTIYF.

This clone was observed a single time. The chain links TRBV29-1 to TRBJ2-7; D gene uncertain. The CDR3 length is 14 residues. Per germline, CDR1 SQVTM and CDR2 ANQGSEA. The germline V and J ends were trimmed by 6 bases and 4 bases, with 19 bases remaining between them. CDR3 bases: TGCAGCGTCCCTGGAACCGACACCCCGTACGAGCAGTACTTC. Encoded protein: CSVPGTDTPYEQYF.

The chain is built from TRBV4-1 and TRBJ2-7, with TRBD2 matching 11 bases. The CDR3 consists of 15 residues. Trimming cost V 4 bases and J 2 bases; bases outside gene matches: 4. CDR1 MGHRA and CDR2 YSYEKL come from the germline V gene. The CDR3 here is CASSLLAGGPYEQYF. CDR3 sequence (DNA): TGCGCCAGCAGCCTTCTAGCGGGGGGCCCCTACGAGCAGTACTTC.

This chain joins TRBV19 and TRBJ1-5, with a possible D match to TRBD1 (5 bases). The CDR3 is made up of 17 amino acids. Germline V gene lookup returns CDR1 LNHDA and CDR2 SQIVND (reference sequence). V was pared by 1 base and J by 2 bases, with 15 bases between. This chain's CDR3 is CASSIGMRGTGNQPQHF. CDR3 sequence (DNA): TGTGCCAGTAGTATAGGAATGAGAGGGACGGGCAATCAGCCCCAGCATTTT.

This CDR3 reads CASKSSTEAFF. Here the CDR3 DNA reads TGTGCCAGTAAATCAAGCACTGAAGCTTTCTTT. This chain uses TRBV19 with TRBJ1-1, with unresolved D. V lost 7 bases and J lost 4, with 7 bases in between. The CDR3 runs 11 residues. Germline V gives CDR1 LNHDA, CDR2 SQIVND (reference sequence).

This chain joins TRBV16 and TRBJ1-4; D is ambiguous. CDR1 and CDR2 (germline): KGHSY, FQNENV. The CDR3 has 10 amino acids. V shed 4 bases and J shed 8 bases, with 2 bases lying between them. CDR3 protein: CASSLEKLFF. The CDR3 region has the DNA TGTGCCAGCAGCCTCGAAAAACTGTTTTTT. Filled out from reference TRBV16 and TRBJ1-4, the complete variable domain reads GEEVAQTPKHLVRGEGQKAKLYCAPIKGHSYVFWYQQVLKNEFKFLISFQNENVFDETGMPKERFSAKCLPNSPCSLEIQATKLEDSAVYFCASSLEKLFFGSGTQLSVL.

This sequence joins TRBV7-9 and TRBJ1-5; perhaps TRBD1 as D (6 bases). In germline, CDR1 is SEHNR, CDR2 FQNEAQ (reference sequence). V lost 3 bases and J lost 4, with 22 bases in between. The CDR3 contains 18 residues. CDR3 coding DNA: TGTGCCAGCAGCTTGGGGGGCGTTATGGTCCCCTCAAATCAGCCCCAGCATTTT. Translating gives CASSLGGVMVPSNQPQHF.

The J gene is TRBJ1-1, the V gene TRBV30; 7 bases align to TRBD1. The V gene end was trimmed by 4 bases and the J gene end by 0 bases; junction bases not matched to a gene: 11. Germline V CDR1 and CDR2: GTSNPN, SVGIG (reference sequence). The CDR3 is made up of 16 amino acids. CDR3 in DNA: TGTGCCTGGACTCACCGATGGGGACAGATGAACACTGAAGCTTTCTTT. Translation gives CAWTHRWGQMNTEAFF.

This chain connects TRBV3-1 (or the pseudogene TRBV3-2) to TRBJ1-4; 8 bases agree with TRBD1. The CDR3 covers 16 residues. Unmatched junction bases numbered 10, after V lost 2 bases and J lost 8 bases. Germline CDR1 and CDR2: LGHDT and YNNKEL (reference sequence). In DNA form, the CDR3 reads TGTGCCAGCAGCCAACACGTTACAGGGGGAGGCGAAAAACTGTTTTTT. This sequence encodes CASSQHVTGGGEKLFF.

The rearrangement joins TRBV3-1 (or the pseudogene TRBV3-2) to TRBJ1-6; TRBD1 agrees at 9 bases. The germline CDR1 and CDR2 sequences are LGHDT and YNNKEL (reference sequence). V was pared by 5 bases and J by 10 bases, with 6 bases of the junction left unmatched. The CDR3 length is 14 residues. CDR3 sequence: CASSYRGLVSPLHF. As DNA, the CDR3 is TGTGCCAGCAGCTACAGGGGGCTGGTGTCACCCCTCCACTTT.

CDR3 region: CASSEDQPQHF. Written as DNA, the CDR3 is TGTGCCAGCAGTGAAGACCAGCCCCAGCATTTT. This chain uses TRBV2 with TRBJ1-5; D call uncertain. The length of the CDR3 is 11 residues. Germline V gives CDR1 SNHLY, CDR2 FYNNEI. The ends were cut back, 1 base at V and 7 bases at J, with 2 bases in the middle.

The chain combines TRBV18 with TRBJ2-5; D possibly corresponds to TRBD1 (6 bases). This CDR3 is built from 14 residues. Trimming removed 2 bases from V and 5 bases from J, with 12 bases in between. Germline-derived CDR1 and CDR2 are KGHSH and LQKENI. CDR3 protein: CASSPGQHPETQYF. The CDR3 DNA reads as TGTGCCAGCTCACCAGGACAGCATCCGGAGACCCAGTACTTC.

This chain uses TRBV19 with TRBJ2-3; the D is unclear. Germline assignment: CDR1 LNHDA and CDR2 SQIVND (reference sequence). Trimming removed 7 bases from V and 1 base from J, with 9 bases in between. CDR3 length: 13 residues. The CDR3, as DNA: TGTGCCAGTAAGGCTAGGGGCACAGATACGCAGTATTTT. Residues: CASKARGTDTQYF. Using reference TRBV19 and TRBJ2-3 for the parts outside the CDR3, the full variable domain is DGGITQSPKYLFRKEGQNVTLSCEQNLNHDAMYWYRQDPGQGLRLIYYSQIVNDFQKGDIAEGYSVSREKKESFPLTVTSAQKNPTAFYLCASKARGTDTQYFGPGTRLTVL.

The V gene is TRBV3-1 (or the pseudogene TRBV3-2), the J gene TRBJ2-2, with 7 positions matching TRBD2. Germline values: CDR1 LGHDT, CDR2 YNNKEL (reference sequence). CDR3 length equals 15 residues. After removal of 1 base from V and 8 bases from J, the junction contained 7 bases not matched to a gene. CDR3 protein: CASSQVRRGVGELFF. In DNA, the CDR3 is TGTGCCAGCAGCCAAGTGCGACGGGGGGTTGGGGAGCTGTTTTTT.

The V gene is TRBV15, the J gene TRBJ2-3; D possibly uses TRBD1 or TRBD2 (5 bases each). Germline V gives CDR1 LNHNV, CDR2 YYDKDF (reference sequence). The V gene lost 4 bases and the J gene lost 5 bases, with 13 bases spanning the gap. The CDR3 loop spans 14 amino acids. This chain's CDR3 is CATSTGTVQDTQYF. CDR3 coding DNA: TGTGCCACCAGCACAGGGACGGTGCAAGATACGCAGTATTTT.

This rearrangement joins TRBV19 to TRBJ1-2, with D maybe TRBD1 (6 bases). Per germline, CDR1 LNHDA and CDR2 SQIVND (reference sequence). V was pared by 6 bases and J by 4 bases, with 18 bases between. CDR3 length: 15 amino acids. In DNA, the CDR3 is TGTGCCAGTAGACCCGACAGGCACGTACCCTATGGCTACACCTTC. Protein: CASRPDRHVPYGYTF. Combining the CDR3 with reference TRBV19 and TRBJ1-2 gives the whole variable domain DGGITQSPKYLFRKEGQNVTLSCEQNLNHDAMYWYRQDPGQGLRLIYYSQIVNDFQKGDIAEGYSVSREKKESFPLTVTSAQKNPTAFYLCASRPDRHVPYGYTFGSGTRLTVV.

This chain links TRBV27 with TRBJ1-5; D unresolved. Germline loops: CDR1 MNHEY, CDR2 SMNVEV (reference sequence). Trimming removed 1 base at V and 2 bases at J, with 9 bases between. This CDR3 has 15 amino acids. The CDR3 is CASSLLGGGNQPQHF. In DNA, the CDR3 is TGTGCCAGCAGTTTATTAGGAGGAGGCAATCAGCCCCAGCATTTT.

The table lists this clone with many counts. Other DNA sequences in this specimen translate into the identical CDR3. The chain uses TRBV6-5 and TRBJ1-3; 7 bases are shared with TRBD1. Germline CDR1 reads MNHEY; CDR2 reads SVGAGI. V lost 6 bases and J lost 2; bases outside the gene matches: 1. This CDR3 comprises 13 residues. DNA of the CDR3: TGTGCCAGCAGGCAGGGGGCTGGAAACACCATATATTTT. The encoded protein is CASRQGAGNTIYF.